The 27 T cell receptor beta chains in this list originate from one sample, sequenced in a study of graft-versus-host responses after intestinal transplantation. Their antigens remain unidentified. Produced via immunoSEQ multiplex PCR; TCRdb's table is partial and in-frame only. The sample lists more than 70,000 clones, roughly 80% seen once, with 0.83% in the top ten. Sequenced here: unstimulated CD4+ T cells sorted from spleen or lymph node cells, sampled before intestinal transplant. The source of these receptors is a human donor who received an intestinal transplant.

This rearrangement joins TRBV19 to TRBJ2-1; 10 bases align to TRBD2. V was pared by 1 base and J by 10 bases, with 7 bases of the junction left unmatched. Germline assignment: CDR1 LNHDA and CDR2 SQIVND (reference sequence). The CDR3 has 15 residues. The CDR3 here is CASSIGSGRAREQFF. The CDR3 bases are TGTGCCAGTAGTATAGGGAGCGGGAGGGCTAGGGAGCAGTTCTTC.

The rearrangement links TRBV6-5 to TRBJ2-5, with D perhaps TRBD1 (6 bases). V shed 7 bases and J shed 6 bases, with 15 bases lying between them. Germline CDR1 is MNHEY and CDR2 is SVGAGI. The CDR3 consists of 13 residues. In DNA, the CDR3 is TGTGCCAGCAACTCACTGGGGGCCAAGACCCAGTACTTC. Translating it yields CASNSLGAKTQYF.

The chain uses TRBV28 and TRBJ1-2; D not resolved. Trimming removed 2 bases at V and 3 bases at J, with 7 bases between. The CDR3 covers 13 residues. Germline CDR1 MDHEN, CDR2 SYDVKM. The CDR3 region is CASSLGPDYGYTF. Here the CDR3 DNA reads TGTGCCAGCAGTTTAGGGCCTGACTATGGCTACACCTTC.

V and J are TRBV4-1 and TRBJ1-2; D is undetermined. Trimming left V 0 bases short and J 14 bases short, with 16 bases between. The germline V gene encodes CDR1 MGHRA and CDR2 YSYEKL. This CDR3 has 13 amino acids. CDR3 in DNA: TGCGCCAGCAGCCAAGAGCTCCTCCGGCGGGGTACCTTC. It encodes CASSQELLRRGTF.

V and J are TRBV7-6 and TRBJ1-6; D perhaps matches TRBD1 (5 bases). Trimming left V 5 bases short and J 3 bases short, with 11 bases between. The CDR3 contains 15 residues. Germline V gene data show CDR1 as SGHVS and CDR2 as FNYEAQ. The CDR3 protein is CASSRDSSYNSPLHF. CDR3 DNA: TGTGCCAGCAGCCGGGACTCAAGCTATAATTCACCCCTCCACTTT.

The chain is built from TRBV28 and TRBJ1-5; D possibly corresponds to TRBD1 (5 bases). The germline V gene encodes CDR1 MDHEN and CDR2 SYDVKM. The V and J ends lost 1 base and 5 bases respectively, with 12 bases between them. CDR3 size: 15 residues. The CDR3 DNA reads TGTGCCAGCAGTTTATCTGGTCAGGGATATCAGCCCCAGCATTTT. The encoded protein is CASSLSGQGYQPQHF.

The chain links TRBV28 to TRBJ2-2, with 9 bases identical to TRBD2. CDR3 length equals 15 residues. CDR1 is MDHEN, CDR2 SYDVKM, per germline. Germline trimming cut 0 bases from V and 4 bases from J; bases unmatched to any gene: 0. This CDR3 is CASSLWREGTGELFF. In DNA, the CDR3 is TGTGCCAGCAGTTTATGGCGGGAGGGCACCGGGGAGCTGTTTTTT.

Relative to its sample, this clone is medium-sized. The J gene is TRBJ2-7, the V gene TRBV7-8, with 9 nucleotides matching TRBD1. The CDR3 runs to 14 residues. Trimming took 4 bases from V and 3 from J; bases not matched to a gene: 4. The germline CDR1 and CDR2 sequences are SGHVS and FQNEAQ. CDR3 protein: CASSSPGQGYEQYF. The CDR3 nucleotides are TGTGCCAGCAGCTCCCCGGGACAGGGCTACGAGCAGTACTTC.

J is TRBJ1-5 and V is TRBV18; tentative D call: TRBD1 (5 bases). There are 16 residues in the CDR3. V was trimmed by 3 bases and J by 1 base, leaving 13 bases between them. Germline V lookup: CDR1 KGHSH, CDR2 LQKENI. The CDR3 nucleotides are TGTGCCAGCTCACCGGGGGGTAGGGACAGCAATCAGCCCCAGCATTTT. Translated, it gives CASSPGGRDSNQPQHF.

The chain combines TRBV6-1 with TRBJ2-2, with 12 bases matching TRBD1. V dropped 5 bases and J dropped 6; count of bases not matched to a gene: 4. The CDR3 runs 15 residues. CDR1 is MNHNS and CDR2 is SASEGT in the germline V gene. The CDR3 DNA is TGTGCCAGCAGTCGGGACAGGGGGCAATCCGGGGAGCTGTTTTTT. This gives the protein CASSRDRGQSGELFF.

The rearrangement uses TRBV27 and TRBJ2-1, with TRBD2 matching over 7 bases. Germline V gene data show CDR1 as MNHEY and CDR2 as SMNVEV (reference sequence). V was clipped by 2 bases and J by 9 bases; unmatched bases: 7. The CDR3 contains 14 residues. The CDR3 loop reads CASSLRGDGSEQFF. The DNA for the CDR3 is TGTGCCAGCAGTTTACGGGGGGACGGGAGTGAGCAGTTCTTC.

The chain joins TRBV6-5 to TRBJ1-1; the match to TRBD1 covers 8 bases. Trimming removed 7 bases from V and 7 bases from J; junction bases left unmatched: 11. The CDR3 totals 14 residues. Germline CDR1 MNHEY, CDR2 SVGAGI. The DNA of the CDR3 is TGTGCCAGCATGGGCAGGACAGGGAGTCTTGAAGCTTTCTTT. This translates into CASMGRTGSLEAFF.

The count of this clone is one. This sequence joins TRBV11-2 and TRBJ2-5, with 10 positions matching TRBD2. Per germline, CDR1 SGHAT and CDR2 FQNNGV. The CDR3 sequence is 16 residues long. Trimming cost V 1 base and J 2 bases; bases outside gene matches: 4. CDR3 residues: CASSLGPAGGQETQYF. The CDR3 DNA reads TGTGCCAGCAGCTTAGGCCCAGCGGGGGGGCAAGAGACCCAGTACTTC.

V gene TRBV21-1 combines with J gene TRBJ2-2; the table's D gene call, TRBD2, was not cross checked with the DNA. TRBV21-1 is marked as a pseudogene. The length of the CDR3 is 18 residues. The CDR3 reads CASSKAASGRQNTGELFF. The CDR3 region has the DNA TGTGCCAGCAGCAAAGCGGCTAGCGGGAGGCAAAACACCGGGGAGCTGTTTTTT.

V gene TRBV27 combines with J gene TRBJ2-7, with 7 bases fitting TRBD1. From germline, CDR1 is MNHEY and CDR2 SMNVEV (reference sequence). Unmatched junction bases numbered 7, after V lost 5 bases and J lost 0 bases. The CDR3 consists of 15 residues. The DNA of the CDR3 is TGTGCCAGCAGTCCCCGGACAGGTCACTCCTACGAGCAGTACTTC. Its translation: CASSPRTGHSYEQYF.

This chain links TRBV6-4 with TRBJ1-5, with 8 positions matching TRBD1. This CDR3 spans 14 amino acids. V trimming: 6 bases; J trimming: 4 bases; junction bases outside the gene matches: 5. CDR1 and CDR2 from the germline V gene are MRHNA and SNTAGT. The CDR3 is CASSGRQGNQPQHF. The CDR3 DNA sequence: TGTGCCAGCAGCGGAAGACAGGGGAATCAGCCCCAGCATTTT.

This clone appeared once. The rearrangement links TRBV5-1 to TRBJ2-1; 8 nucleotides align to TRBD1. CDR1 SGHRS and CDR2 YFSETQ come from the germline V gene. This CDR3 contains 13 residues. Trimming at V came to 0 bases and at J to 8 bases, leaving 1 base not matched to a gene. The CDR3 reads CASSLEQGDEQFF. DNA for the CDR3: TGCGCCAGCAGCTTGGAACAGGGGGATGAGCAGTTCTTC.

This clone was found a few times. The J gene is TRBJ2-1, the V gene TRBV11-1; 10 bases match TRBD2. Trimming cost V 4 bases and J 9 bases; bases outside gene matches: 6. The length of the CDR3 is 14 residues. Germline V gene data show CDR1 as SGHAT and CDR2 as FQDESV (reference sequence). The CDR3 is CASSSTSGWGEQFF. The CDR3 region has the DNA TGTGCCAGCAGCTCGACTAGCGGGTGGGGTGAGCAGTTCTTC.

The gene calls are TRBV5-6 and TRBJ2-7; TRBD2 aligns across 10 bases. The CDR3 is made up of 17 amino acids. The J segment lost 2 bases and the V segment lost 5 bases, leaving 13 bases of the junction unmatched. In germline, CDR1 is SGHDT, CDR2 YYEEEE. CDR3 region: CASSATSGTTNAYEQYF. In DNA, the CDR3 is TGTGCCAGCAGTGCAACTAGCGGGACGACGAACGCCTACGAGCAGTACTTC.

The chain uses TRBV11-2 and TRBJ2-2; TRBD2 matches 8 bases. V dropped 2 bases and J dropped 0; count of bases not matched to a gene: 11. Looked up from germline, CDR1 is SGHAT and CDR2 is FQNNGV. The CDR3 is 19 amino acids. CDR3 sequence: CASSLIGGRSFANTGELFF. The CDR3 bases are TGTGCCAGCAGCTTAATCGGCGGGAGGTCTTTCGCGAACACCGGGGAGCTGTTTTTT.

As DNA, the CDR3 is TGTGCCAGCAGCTTGGCGCTAGCTAACTATGGCTACACCTTC. It translates to CASSLALANYGYTF. The chain employs TRBV5-8 and TRBJ1-2; D not certain. The germline V and J ends were trimmed by 0 bases and 0 bases, with 6 bases remaining between them. This CDR3 contains 14 residues. CDR1 is SGHTS, CDR2 YDEGEE, per germline. Drawing the rest from reference TRBV5-8 and TRBJ1-2, the complete variable domain is EAGVTQSPTHLIKTRGQQATLRCSPISGHTSVYWYQQALGLGLQFLLWYDEGEERNRGNFPPRFSGRQFPNYSSELNVNALELEDSALYLCASSLALANYGYTFGSGTRLTVV.

The chain links TRBV6-1 to TRBJ1-2; TRBD1 agrees at 7 bases. With V trimmed by 3 bases and J by 1 base, 2 bases remained unmatched. From germline, CDR1 is MNHNS and CDR2 SASEGT. CDR3 size: 14 residues. The CDR3 bases are TGTGCCAGCAGTGAGGCAGGGGGTAACTATGGCTACACCTTC. It translates to CASSEAGGNYGYTF.

The genes are TRBV28 and TRBJ2-7, with 7 bases that match TRBD2. With 4 bases clipped from V and 1 base from J, the junction kept 7 bases outside the gene matches. Looked up from germline, CDR1 is MDHEN and CDR2 is SYDVKM. The CDR3 runs 15 residues. CDR3 sequence (DNA): TGTGCCAGCAGTTCCCTCTGGGGGGGGTCCTACGAGCAGTACTTC. Translation: CASSSLWGGSYEQYF.

This clone was counted between two and nine times. The chain recombines TRBV7-9 with TRBJ2-3, with D unresolved. Trimming removed 5 bases at V and 0 bases at J, with 9 bases between. The CDR3 sequence is 14 residues long. Germline V gives CDR1 SEHNR, CDR2 FQNEAQ (reference sequence). This CDR3 reads CASSETLSTDTQYF. CDR3 DNA sequence: TGTGCCAGCAGCGAAACTTTGAGCACAGATACGCAGTATTTT.

The CDR3 sequence: CASSFDREETQYF. The CDR3 bases are TGTGCCAGCAGCTTTGACAGGGAAGAGACCCAGTACTTC. The chain couples TRBV6-5 to TRBJ2-5; 7 bases match TRBD1. CDR1 and CDR2 (germline): MNHEY, SVGAGI. V lost 6 bases to trimming and J lost 3 bases; unmatched junction nucleotides: 4. The CDR3 extends over 13 amino acids.

DNA of the CDR3: TGCGCCAGCAGCTTGGTTATAGCGGGGGCAGGTGAGCAGTTCTTC. Amino acids: CASSLVIAGAGEQFF. The V and J genes are TRBV5-1 and TRBJ2-1, with 9 bases identical to TRBD2. Germline values: CDR1 SGHRS, CDR2 YFSETQ. The CDR3 runs to 15 residues. Trimming removed 0 bases from V and 9 bases from J; junction bases left unmatched: 7.

This clone was detected only a few times. The chain combines TRBV7-8 with TRBJ2-7; 7 bases fit TRBD1. The germline V gene encodes CDR1 SGHVS and CDR2 FQNEAQ. The V and J ends lost 4 bases and 3 bases, in that order; junction bases with no gene match: 9. This CDR3 is 15 amino acids long. This chain's CDR3 is CASSSRQGNGYEQYF. DNA of the CDR3: TGTGCCAGCAGCTCCAGACAGGGTAATGGCTACGAGCAGTACTTC.